Listed below are T cell receptor beta chains from one sample, sequenced in a study of beta chain features in type 1 diabetes. Only in-frame clones appear in the TCRdb table, and some are missing; sequencing was by immunoSEQ multiplex PCR. The sample carries about 290,000 clones, 8% recorded once. The sample was central memory CD4+ T cells from blood. Receptors originate from a woman aged 18-29 years in good health. Both conserved end residues are part of each CDR3. Each record gives: CDR3 length, D gene, clone size, V gene, J gene, CDR3 DNA, CDR3 protein. D genes are given only for firm matches. Clone size is shown for a subset of rows, as once, few, many or a class of expanded clone.

13	.	few	TRBV21-1	TRBJ2-7	TGTGCCGGCCACGGGGGGGCACACTACGAGCAGTACTTC	CAGHGGAHYEQYF
12	.	many	TRBV29-1	TRBJ1-2	TGCAGCGTTGAAAAGGATTACTATGGCTACACCTTC	CSVEKDYYGYTF
15	TRBD1	.	TRBV27	TRBJ1-5	TGTGTCGAATTACGGGGCAGGGGGTCTTGTCAGCCCCAGCATTTT	CVELRGRGSCQPQHF
18	TRBD1	.	TRBV7-9	TRBJ2-5	TGTGCCAGCAGCTTAGCGGGTGGCCCCCGGGACAGGGCTAAGACCCAGTACTTC	CASSLAGGPRDRAKTQYF
16	.	.	TRBV7-2	TRBJ2-2	TGTGCCAGCAGCTTAGGTTTTCGGGTTCGCACCGGGGAGCTGTTTTTT	CASSLGFRVRTGELFF
14	.	.	TRBV6-6	TRBJ2-7	TGTGCCAGCAGTTACTCGCAAGTTTCATACGAGCAGTACTTC	CASSYSQVSYEQYF
14	.	many	TRBV18	TRBJ1-6	TGTGCCAGCTCACCAGACAGGAGTGTGTCACCCCTCCACTTT	CASSPDRSVSPLHF
12	.	many	TRBV7-2	TRBJ2-7	TGTGCCAGCAGTCGATACAGCTACGAGCAGTACTTC	CASSRYSYEQYF
14	.	few	TRBV18	TRBJ1-1	TGTGCCAGCTCATCAGAAACGGTGAACACTGAAGCTTTCTTT	CASSSETVNTEAFF
13	.	.	TRBV7-9	TRBJ1-2	TGTGCCAGCAGCTTAGCCGGCCGGTATGGCTACACCTTC	CASSLAGRYGYTF
14	.	many	TRBV27	TRBJ2-6	TGTGCCAGTCGACAGAGCTCTGGGGCCAACGTCCTGACTTTC	CASRQSSGANVLTF
12	.	few	TRBV19	TRBJ2-7	TGTGCCAGTAAGGGCAGGACCTACGAGCAGTACTTC	CASKGRTYEQYF
13	.	.	TRBV5-4	TRBJ2-3	TGTGCCAGCAGCTTCAGGTTTCGAGATACGCAGTATTTT	CASSFRFRDTQYF
13	.	many	TRBV27	TRBJ1-4	TGTGCCAGCAGTATCCAGCAAAATGAAAAACTGTTTTTT	CASSIQQNEKLFF
13	.	many	TRBV5-4	TRBJ2-3	TGTGCCAGCAGCTTGAGGGGGGCAAATACGCAGTATTTT	CASSLRGANTQYF
16	.	few	TRBV18	TRBJ2-1	TGTGCCAGCTCACCCGGGAGCCCACGTCCCTACAATGAGCAGTTCTTC	CASSPGSPRPYNEQFF
14	.	.	TRBV5-6	TRBJ1-3	TGTGCCAGCAGCTTTAGGGGCCCTGGAAACACCATATATTTT	CASSFRGPGNTIYF
13	TRBD1	.	TRBV27	TRBJ1-6	TGTGCCAGCAGTTTAACAGGGGATTCACCCCTCCACTTT	CASSLTGDSPLHF
13	.	.	TRBV25-1	TRBJ1-4	TGTGCCAGCAGTTCGGGGGTGGATGAAAAACTGTTTTTT	CASSSGVDEKLFF
14	TRBD1	.	TRBV11-3	TRBJ2-5	TGTGCCAGCAGCTTTGGACAGGTCGGAGAGACCCAGTACTTC	CASSFGQVGETQYF
15	.	few	TRBV5-1	TRBJ2-2	TGCGCCAGCAGCCGGACAGAATCGAACACCGGGGAGCTGTTTTTT	CASSRTESNTGELFF
14	TRBD2	.	TRBV19	TRBJ2-6	TGTGCCAGTAGGGCGGGGGCTGGGGCCAACGTCCTGACTTTC	CASRAGAGANVLTF
14	.	few	TRBV15	TRBJ2-1	TGTGCCACCAGCAGTCTAGGGGCCTACAATGAGCAGTTCTTC	CATSSLGAYNEQFF
16	.	.	TRBV30	TRBJ2-5	TGTGCCTGCACGAAGACTTCTCCTATTCTCCAAGAGACCCAGTACTTC	CACTKTSPILQETQYF
20	TRBD1	.	TRBV4-1	TRBJ2-7	TGCGCCAGCAGCCAGTATATGGGGACAGGGATAACCCAGAGCTCCTACGAGCAGTACTTC	CASSQYMGTGITQSSYEQYF
14	TRBD2	.	TRBV28	TRBJ2-2	TGTGCCAGCAGTCCCGGGACTAGTCTTCGGGAGCTGTTTTTT	CASSPGTSLRELFF
14	TRBD2	few	TRBV5-4	TRBJ2-5	TGTGCCAGCAGGAAGGGAGGGCCGGTAGAGACCCAGTACTTC	CASRKGGPVETQYF
13	.	many	TRBV19	TRBJ2-7	TGTGCCAGTAGTACGACAGTAGGCTACGAGCAGTACTTC	CASSTTVGYEQYF
13	.	few	TRBV6-5	TRBJ2-5	TGTGCCAGCATCGGGGCAGGGACCGAGACCCAGTACTTC	CASIGAGTETQYF
16	TRBD2	.	TRBV15	TRBJ2-3	TGTGCCACCAGCTCACTACTAGCGGGAGTCACAGATACGCAGTATTTT	CATSSLLAGVTDTQYF
12	.	.	TRBV7-2	TRBJ1-4	TGTGCCAGCAGCTTCTCGCAGGAAAAACTGTTTTTT	CASSFSQEKLFF
13	TRBD1	few	TRBV7-9	TRBJ1-1	TGTGCCAGCAGCCGGACAGGGGACACTGAAGCTTTCTTT	CASSRTGDTEAFF
14	TRBD2	.	TRBV5-1	TRBJ2-1	TGCGCCAGCCTTAGGACTAGCGGGGCTAATGAGCAGTTCTTC	CASLRTSGANEQFF
16	.	many	TRBV9	TRBJ2-1	TGTGCCAGCAGCAGGACTCACCAAAGCTCCTACAATGAGCAGTTCTTC	CASSRTHQSSYNEQFF
14	.	.	TRBV5-6	TRBJ2-3	TGTGCCAGCCGTAGTGGGTGGCTTAGAGATACGCAGTATTTT	CASRSGWLRDTQYF
20	.	.	TRBV7-8	TRBJ2-6	TGTGCCAGCAGCTTCCTGGGTGGTCACTTACGGTACTCTGGGGCCAACGTCCTGACTTTC	CASSFLGGHLRYSGANVLTF
15	TRBD1	many	TRBV7-2	TRBJ2-5	TGTGCCAGCAGCACTGGACAGGGACCGCAAGAGACCCAGTACTTC	CASSTGQGPQETQYF
15	TRBD1	.	TRBV6-1	TRBJ1-5	TGTGCCAGCAGCACGGGACAGGGGGCGAATCAGCCCCAGCATTTT	CASSTGQGANQPQHF
13	TRBD1	few	TRBV14	TRBJ2-7	TGTGCCAGCAGCGGGACAGGGGGCTACGAGCAGTACTTC	CASSGTGGYEQYF
14	TRBD1	few	TRBV18	TRBJ2-7	TGTGCCAGCTCACTCCAGGGACAGCCCTACGAGCAGTACTTC	CASSLQGQPYEQYF
17	.	few	TRBV11-2	TRBJ2-2	TGTGCCAGCAGCTTAGAGTTGAGCTCAGCAGAAACCGGGGAGCTGTTTTTT	CASSLELSSAETGELFF